These 27 T cell receptor beta chains were sequenced from one sample in a study of shared clonotypes between healthy human individuals. Clones were read by immunoSEQ multiplex PCR, and TCRdb kept only the in-frame ones, dropping some. The sample lists 2 million to 2.5 million clones; approximately 93% were seen once. The sequenced sample was naive CD4+ T cells from PBMCs. Regarding subset: CD45RA+ positively selected. Every receptor here comes from a man aged 18 to 30 in good health. Some clones in this sample may be carry-over from other donors' samples.

The rearrangement links TRBV28 to TRBJ2-7, with a possible D match to TRBD2 (5 bases). This CDR3 is 14 amino acids long. V was pared by 4 bases and J by 3 bases, with 13 bases between. Germline loops: CDR1 MDHEN, CDR2 SYDVKM. The CDR3 nucleotides read TGTGCCAGCAGTTCTCCGGGGAAGGTCTACGAGCAGTACTTC. This translates into CASSSPGKVYEQYF.

The rearrangement links TRBV5-1 to TRBJ1-6; D is possibly TRBD1 (6 bases). CDR3 size: 14 residues. The V end was cut by 1 base, the J end by 8 bases, with 10 bases between. Germline CDR1 reads SGHRS; CDR2 reads YFSETQ. The CDR3 sequence is CASSLTGRYSPLHF. As DNA, the CDR3 is TGCGCCAGCAGCTTGACAGGGAGGTATTCACCCCTCCACTTT.

This chain joins TRBV28 and TRBJ2-5, with 8 bases aligning to TRBD2. The CDR3 length is 15 residues. The V and J ends lost 6 bases and 1 base, in that order; junction bases with no gene match: 7. Germline values: CDR1 MDHEN, CDR2 SYDVKM. The CDR3 sequence is CASSSWREAQETQYF. CDR3 in DNA: TGTGCCAGCAGCTCGTGGCGGGAGGCCCAAGAGACCCAGTACTTC.

For the CDR3, the DNA is TGTGCCACCTACTTCCCGGGCTACGAGCAGTACTTC. Translating it yields CATYFPGYEQYF. The genes are TRBV6-1 and TRBJ2-7; D is unresolved. The V end was cut by 10 bases, the J end by 3 bases, with 13 bases between. This CDR3 has 12 amino acids. Germline V CDR1 and CDR2: MNHNS, SASEGT.

The V call is TRBV15, the J call TRBJ2-7; 9 nucleotides line up with TRBD1. This CDR3 comprises 15 residues. Germline-derived CDR1 and CDR2 are LNHNV and YYDKDF (reference sequence). With V trimmed by 2 bases and J by 3 bases, 5 bases remained unmatched. The CDR3 sequence is CATSRFRDRDYEQYF. CDR3 sequence (DNA): TGTGCCACCAGCAGATTCCGGGACAGGGACTACGAGCAGTACTTC. Variable domain in full (rest from reference TRBV15 and TRBJ2-7): DAMVIQNPRYQVTQFGKPVTLSCSQTLNHNVMYWYQQKSSQAPKLLFHYYDKDFNNEADTPDNFQSRRPNTSFCFLDIRSPGLGDTAMYLCATSRFRDRDYEQYFGPGTRLTVT.

V is TRBV2 and J is TRBJ1-1; TRBD1 agrees at 9 bases. The V gene's germline CDR1 is SNHLY and CDR2 FYNNEI. The CDR3 has 13 residues. Trimming removed 8 bases from V and 3 bases from J; junction bases left unmatched: 4. CDR3 protein: CASGDRVDTEAFF. CDR3 DNA: TGTGCCAGCGGGGACAGGGTGGACACTGAAGCTTTCTTT.

This chain joins TRBV4-2 and TRBJ1-2; possible D gene TRBD1, 6 bases. The CDR3 covers 17 residues. With 0 bases removed from V and 3 bases from J, the gap between germline ends came to 17 bases. In germline, CDR1 is LGHNA, CDR2 YNFKEQ. The CDR3 sequence is CASSQDPWGRGDYGYTF. Here the CDR3 DNA reads TGTGCCAGCAGCCAAGACCCGTGGGGGCGGGGGGACTATGGCTACACCTTC.

There are a few counts of this clone. The genes are TRBV7-3 and TRBJ1-1; D gene unclear. V gave up 2 bases and J gave up 5 bases, with 3 bases separating them. Germline CDR1 reads SGHTA; CDR2 reads FQGTGA. CDR3 length equals 11 residues. CDR3 sequence: CASSLLTEAFF. CDR3 sequence (DNA): TGTGCCAGCAGCTTATTAACTGAAGCTTTCTTT.

This sequence joins TRBV2 and TRBJ2-1; 7 nucleotides agree with TRBD2. The CDR3 totals 14 residues. V was clipped by 5 bases and J by 0 bases; unmatched bases: 1. Looked up from germline, CDR1 is SNHLY and CDR2 is FYNNEI. The CDR3: CASSPGGSYNEQFF. In DNA, the CDR3 is TGTGCCAGCAGTCCGGGAGGCTCCTACAATGAGCAGTTCTTC.

This rearrangement joins TRBV7-9 to TRBJ2-5; D possibly matches TRBD1 or TRBD2 (5 bases each). Trimming cost V 0 bases and J 5 bases, with 7 bases left between them. The CDR3 sequence is 13 residues long. Germline-derived CDR1 and CDR2 are SEHNR and FQNEAQ (reference sequence). CDR3 amino acids: CASSLAGTETQYF. The DNA for the CDR3 is TGTGCCAGCAGCTTAGCGGGGACGGAGACCCAGTACTTC.

This chain uses TRBV5-8 with TRBJ2-1, with 8 bases that match TRBD2. Germline V CDR1 and CDR2: SGHTS, YDEGEE. The V segment lost 6 bases and the J segment 0 bases; nucleotides outside the gene matches: 2. The CDR3 covers 14 residues. The CDR3 DNA sequence: TGTGCCAGCACGGGAGGGGCCTCCTACAATGAGCAGTTCTTC. Translating gives CASTGGASYNEQFF. The entire variable domain, with the rest obtained from reference TRBV5-8 and TRBJ2-1, is as follows: EAGVTQSPTHLIKTRGQQATLRCSPISGHTSVYWYQQALGLGLQFLLWYDEGEERNRGNFPPRFSGRQFPNYSSELNVNALELEDSALYLCASTGGASYNEQFFGPGTRLTVL.

The V call is TRBV19, the J call TRBJ1-2, with 7 bases aligning to TRBD1. Trimming at V came to 5 bases and at J to 3 bases, leaving 15 bases not matched to a gene. From germline, CDR1 is LNHDA and CDR2 SQIVND (reference sequence). This CDR3 comprises 17 residues. The DNA for the CDR3 is TGTGCCAGTAGTCGAAAACCCGGGACAGAGGGGCACTATGGCTACACCTTC. This gives the protein CASSRKPGTEGHYGYTF.

J is TRBJ2-3 and V is TRBV5-1; the D gene could be TRBD1 or TRBD2 (5 bases each). V shed 6 bases and J shed 2 bases, with 13 bases lying between them. Germline loops: CDR1 SGHRS, CDR2 YFSETQ. The CDR3 spans 14 residues. Written as DNA, the CDR3 is TGCGCCAGCATCGGGGCGGCAGCCACAGATACGCAGTATTTT. Residues: CASIGAAATDTQYF.

The J gene is TRBJ1-5, the V gene TRBV10-1, with D perhaps TRBD1 (5 bases). Trimming pared 2 bases from V and 7 bases from J, leaving 15 bases between. CDR1 is WNHNN, CDR2 SYGVQD, per germline (reference sequence). The CDR3 covers 15 residues. CDR3 sequence (DNA): TGCGCCAGCAGTGAGCCCGGGGGGAGGTTGCAGCCCCAGCATTTT. Residues: CASSEPGGRLQPQHF.

This chain connects TRBV5-1 to TRBJ2-3; the match to TRBD2 covers 8 bases. The CDR3 has 18 residues. V lost 1 base and J lost 0; bases outside the gene matches: 10. Germline V gene lookup returns CDR1 SGHRS and CDR2 YFSETQ. The CDR3 DNA follows: TGCGCCAGCAGCTTGTTTGTTGGCGGGAGGTCAAGCACAGATACGCAGTATTTT. This gives the protein CASSLFVGGRSSTDTQYF. Together with reference TRBV5-1 and TRBJ2-3, the CDR3 gives the full variable domain: KAGVTQTPRYLIKTRGQQVTLSCSPISGHRSVSWYQQTPGQGLQFLFEYFSETQRNKGNFPGRFSGRQFSNSRSEMNVSTLELGDSALYLCASSLFVGGRSSTDTQYFGPGTRLTVL.

In its sample, this clone was seen once. The rearrangement joins TRBV7-2 to TRBJ2-7; D remains unclear. Germline V gene data show CDR1 as SGHTA and CDR2 as FQGNSA. Trimming removed 4 bases at V and 3 bases at J, with 16 bases between. This CDR3 comprises 15 residues. CDR3 sequence reads: CASSSPQFGIYEQYF. The CDR3 nucleotides read TGTGCCAGCAGCTCACCCCAATTTGGTATCTACGAGCAGTACTTC.

The rearrangement joins TRBV5-6 to TRBJ2-5; D may be TRBD2 (5 bases). The length of the CDR3 is 13 residues. Germline loops: CDR1 SGHDT, CDR2 YYEEEE. The V end lost 4 bases, the J end lost 5 bases, and 12 bases lay between the germline ends. The CDR3 DNA follows: TGTGCCAGCAGCACCCGATCGGGGGAGACCCAGTACTTC. Its protein is CASSTRSGETQYF.

Regarding this clone: One junction end disagrees with the germline gene, perhaps due to a read error. The CDR3 nucleotides read TGCGCCAGCAGCTTGGAAGGGACAGGTGACCGTTTT. Its translation: CASSLEGTGDRF. V and J are TRBV5-1 and TRBJ1-1; 8 bases align to TRBD1. Germline V lookup: CDR1 SGHRS, CDR2 YFSETQ. The CDR3 totals 12 residues.

Concerning this clone itself: Other DNA sequences in this specimen translate into the identical CDR3. The V gene is TRBV7-3, the J gene TRBJ2-1; 7 positions agree with TRBD2. Per germline, CDR1 SGHTA and CDR2 FQGTGA. The CDR3 is 16 residues long. V was pared by 1 base and J by 2 bases, with 5 bases of the junction left unmatched. The CDR3 is CASSLSGSGAYNEQFF. For the CDR3, the DNA is TGTGCCAGCAGCTTAAGTGGGAGCGGGGCCTACAATGAGCAGTTCTTC. Complete variable domain (other parts from reference TRBV7-3 and TRBJ2-1): GAGVSQTPSNKVTEKGKYVELRCDPISGHTALYWYRQSLGQGPEFLIYFQGTGAADDSGLPNDRFFAVRPEGSVSTLKIQRTERGDSAVYLCASSLSGSGAYNEQFFGPGTRLTVL.

The chain is built from TRBV21-1 and TRBJ2-7; the table's D gene call, TRBD1, was not cross checked with the DNA. TRBV21-1 is noted as a pseudogene. This CDR3 has 11 amino acids. CDR3 region: CASSKPGEQYF. In DNA, the CDR3 is TGTGCCAGCAGCAAACCAGGGGAGCAGTACTTC.

The V gene is TRBV7-9, the J gene TRBJ2-3; 11 bases map to TRBD2. The germline V gene encodes CDR1 SEHNR and CDR2 FQNEAQ (reference sequence). There are 15 residues in the CDR3. V was pared by 4 bases and J by 4 bases, with 4 bases of the junction left unmatched. The CDR3 nucleotides are TGTGCCAGCAGCTGGGGACTAGCGGACTCAGATACGCAGTATTTT. Protein product: CASSWGLADSDTQYF.

The chain links TRBV27 to TRBJ1-1; perhaps TRBD1 as D (5 bases). The V end was cut by 6 bases, the J end by 1 base, with 9 bases between. The CDR3 is made up of 13 amino acids. The germline V gene encodes CDR1 MNHEY and CDR2 SMNVEV (reference sequence). CDR3 nucleotide sequence: TGTGCCAGCAGAACGACAGAGAACACTGAAGCTTTCTTT. As protein: CASRTTENTEAFF.

V is TRBV5-8 and J is TRBJ1-2; the D gene is possibly TRBD1 (6 bases). CDR1 and CDR2 from the germline V gene are SGHTS and YDEGEE. The CDR3 totals 14 residues. Trimming left V 4 bases short and J 6 bases short, with 16 bases between. The CDR3, as DNA: TGTGCCAGCAGCCCAAATGACAGGCCCCATGGCTACACCTTC. Its protein product is CASSPNDRPHGYTF.

This clone appeared once. The genes are TRBV6-1 and TRBJ2-5, with D possibly TRBD1 on 5 matching bases. Trimming stripped 4 bases from V and 5 bases from J, with 11 bases between. This CDR3 contains 13 residues. Germline V gene lookup returns CDR1 MNHNS and CDR2 SASEGT. The CDR3 DNA is TGTGCCAGCAGTGGAGGTCCAGGGGAGACCCAGTACTTC. Translating it yields CASSGGPGETQYF.

J is TRBJ2-2 and V is TRBV5-5; the match to TRBD2 covers 11 bases. CDR3 length equals 16 residues. V shed 3 bases and J 3 bases; nucleotides not matched to a gene: 4. Germline V lookup: CDR1 SGHKS, CDR2 YYEKEE (reference sequence). The CDR3 bases are TGTGCCAGCAGCTACCGGACTAGCGGGCACACCGGGGAGCTGTTTTTT. Translating it yields CASSYRTSGHTGELFF.

The chain uses TRBV7-2 and TRBJ1-4; a possible D gene is TRBD1 (5 bases). CDR1 and CDR2 from the germline V gene are SGHTA and FQGNSA. This CDR3 has 15 residues. V was pared by 4 bases and J by 7 bases, with 16 bases between. CDR3 in amino acids: CASSSRRGVGEKLFF. The DNA for the CDR3 is TGTGCCAGCAGCTCCCGGCGGGGGGTGGGTGAAAAACTGTTTTTT. The full variable domain, in which reference TRBV7-2 and TRBJ1-4 provide the parts outside the CDR3, is GAGVSQSPSNKVTEKGKDVELRCDPISGHTALYWYRQSLGQGLEFLIYFQGNSAPDKSGLPSDRFSAERTGGSVSTLTIQRTQQEDSAVYLCASSSRRGVGEKLFFGSGTQLSVL.

V and J are TRBV7-9 and TRBJ1-3; no firm D call. This CDR3 contains 17 residues. The germline gives CDR1 SEHNR, CDR2 FQNEAQ (reference sequence). The V and J ends lost 1 base and 0 bases respectively, with 13 bases between them. The CDR3 reads CASSLVPAPFSGNTIYF. The DNA of the CDR3 is TGTGCCAGCAGCTTAGTTCCAGCCCCGTTCTCTGGAAACACCATATATTTT.